This T cell receptor (beta chain) was identified in a study of persistence of HIV-infected CD4 T cells. Across the study: Antigen stimulation activated a lower proportion of cells, more of them memory, than anti-CD3/anti-CD28 stimulation.

The immunoSEQ assay was version 4, run in survey mode. TCRdb's table, derived via immunoSEQ multiplex PCR, lists solely in-frame clones and lacks some. The sample has some 41,000 clones; approximately 88% are singletons. This clone is termed large. Its antigen is unidentified. Anti-CD3/anti-CD28 beads served as a nonspecific positive control stimulus. CD4+ T cells upregulating both CD40 ligand and CD69 were sorted as responding cells. Donors had CD4+ T cell counts above 400 cells/uL and were CMV-seropositive. Before stimulation, PBMCs underwent CD8+ T cell depletion. V shed 0 bases and J shed 8 bases, with 13 bases lying between them. This CDR3 contains 14 residues. CDR1 and CDR2 from the germline V gene are LNHDA and SQIVND (reference sequence).

This sequence was found in an adult man with HIV who was CMV-seropositive. This specimen consisted of CD4+ T cells sorted from PBMCs after roughly 18-hour stimulation, obtained from a patient who received antiretroviral therapy. The chain recombines TRBV19 with TRBJ1-2; TRBD1 is a possible D gene (6 bases). CDR3 sequence: CASSIDRQAKGYTF. CDR3 bases: TGTGCCAGTAGTATAGATCGACAGGCAAAGGGCTACACCTTC. The full variable domain, with the rest looked up from reference TRBV19 and TRBJ1-2, is DGGITQSPKYLFRKEGQNVTLSCEQNLNHDAMYWYRQDPGQGLRLIYYSQIVNDFQKGDIAEGYSVSREKKESFPLTVTSAQKNPTAFYLCASSIDRQAKGYTFGSGTRLTVV.